This TCR beta chain was observed in a study of OX40 agonist ivuxolimab in advanced cancers. In the study overall: Ivuxolimab was an agonistic, fully human IgG2 monoclonal antibody directed against OX40 (CD134), a costimulatory receptor. Intravenous ivuxolimab was administered to patients every 2 weeks at six dose levels: 0.01, 0.1, 0.3, 1.5, 3 and 10 mg/kg. Of the approximately 50 dose-escalation patients, hepatocellular carcinoma was present in about 20, melanoma in approximately 15, renal cell carcinoma in 9 and head and neck cancer in 9. The dose-escalation cohort was about 87% male with a mean age of approximately 60 years, ranging from roughly 23 to 90. Patients were allowed to have had prior anti-PD-1, anti-PD-L1 or anti-CTLA-4 therapy, and more than 30% of the dose-escalation patients had previously received checkpoint inhibitors. Partial responses were achieved by three dose-escalation patients, of whom one had hepatocellular carcinoma and two had cutaneous melanoma. Peripheral TCRbeta sequencing was intended to test whether TCR sequence diversity was altered and clonal T-cell expansion was caused by ivuxolimab. The paper covers the monotherapy dose-escalation part of the phase I ivuxolimab trial, which included N ≈ 50 patients.

Study-level results and caveats: After ivuxolimab, more expanded clones were found on average in CD8+ T cells than in CD4+ T cells. Antigen specificity was not determined for the clonally expanded peripheral T cells. At doses from 0.1 to 3.0 mg/kg, clonal expansion was seen in both CD4+ and CD8+ blood T cells between baseline and week 6. In the 0.1-3.0 mg/kg groups, partial responders had among the lowest normalized peripheral clonal expansion, particularly in CD8+ T cells. Low levels of normalized T-cell clonal expansion were also seen in some patients who did not respond.

Trimming takes 1 base from V and 7 bases from J, and the germline ends sit 8 bases apart. The germline V gene (reference sequence) yields SGHNT for CDR1 and YYREEE for CDR2. Including cysteine and phenylalanine, the CDR3 has 12 amino acids. Only the CDR3 DNA is retained, 36 bases long and in frame from the first base. Concerning this clone itself: The antigen this receptor binds is unknown. Per-base qualities were not stored, and no clone one base away is much larger.

Patients with autoimmune disease history or receiving systemic immunosuppression were excluded from the trial. Peripheral blood for TCR sequencing was drawn from every dose cohort at baseline, at cycle 4 day 1 and at cycle 7 day 1. The samples were drawn from a first-in-human, open-label, multicenter phase I dose-escalation trial of ivuxolimab. Adults with locally advanced or metastatic melanoma, renal cell, hepatocellular, or head and neck squamous cell carcinoma were enrolled in the trial. Before TCR sequencing, CD4+ T cells and CD8+ T cells were sorted from peripheral blood as separate populations. For sequencing of the TCRbeta CDR3 region, genomic DNA was extracted from the sorted cells. The immunoSEQ Assay was used to sequence the TCRbeta CDR3 regions. TCRdb carries this immuneACCESS record with in-frame sequences only. Its versions omit some clonotypes, under half of them owing to an unresolved V gene in the studies checked, with the rest unexplained. The sample yields about 80,000 clones; 84% were counted once. The top ten hold 20% to 30% of the sample.

The receptor was isolated from an adult with an advanced solid tumor such as melanoma, head and neck, liver or kidney cancer. In this chain, TRBV5-4 is recombined with TRBJ1-2; perhaps TRBD1 is the D gene, with 5 bases matching. Sequences were derived from CD4+ or CD8+ T cells sorted from blood, sampled in a trial of the OX40 agonist ivuxolimab. The nucleotide sequence is TGTGCCAGCAGCTTGCTGGGGGGTGGCTACACCTTC. Translated, this is CASSLLGGGYTF. The reference TRBV5-4 and TRBJ1-2 proteins fill in what lies around the CDR3, so the full variable domain reads ETGVTQSPTHLIKTRGQQVTLRCSSQSGHNTVSWYQQALGQGPQFIFQYYREEENGRGNFPPRFSGLQFPNYSSELNVNALELDDSALYLCASSLLGGGYTFGSGTRLTVV.